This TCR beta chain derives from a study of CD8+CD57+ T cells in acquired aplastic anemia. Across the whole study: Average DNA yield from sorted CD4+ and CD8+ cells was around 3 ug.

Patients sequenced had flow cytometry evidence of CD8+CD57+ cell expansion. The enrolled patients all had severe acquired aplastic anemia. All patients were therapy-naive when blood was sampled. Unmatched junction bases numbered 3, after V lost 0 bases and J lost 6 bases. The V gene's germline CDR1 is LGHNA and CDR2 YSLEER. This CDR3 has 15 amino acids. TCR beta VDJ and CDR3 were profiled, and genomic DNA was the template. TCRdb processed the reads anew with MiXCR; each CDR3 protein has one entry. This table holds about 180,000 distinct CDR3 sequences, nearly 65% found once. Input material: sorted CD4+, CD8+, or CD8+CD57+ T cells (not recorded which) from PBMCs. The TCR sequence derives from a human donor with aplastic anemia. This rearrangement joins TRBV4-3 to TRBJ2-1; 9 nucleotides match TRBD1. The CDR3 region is CASSQEGTGTNEQFF. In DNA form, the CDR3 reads TGCGCCAGCAGCCAAGAGGGGACAGGGACCAATGAGCAGTTCTTC.